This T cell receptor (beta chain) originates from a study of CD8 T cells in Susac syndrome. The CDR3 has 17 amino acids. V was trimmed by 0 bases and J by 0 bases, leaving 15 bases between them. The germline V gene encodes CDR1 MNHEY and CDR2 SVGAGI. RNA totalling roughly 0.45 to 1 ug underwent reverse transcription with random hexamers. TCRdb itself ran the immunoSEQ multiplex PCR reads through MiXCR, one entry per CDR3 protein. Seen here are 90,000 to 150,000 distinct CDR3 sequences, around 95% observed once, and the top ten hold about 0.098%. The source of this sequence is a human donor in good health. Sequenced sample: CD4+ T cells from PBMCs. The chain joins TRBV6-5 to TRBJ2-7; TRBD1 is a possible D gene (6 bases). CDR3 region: CASSYSSPGASSYEQYF. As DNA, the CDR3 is TGTGCCAGCAGTTACTCGAGCCCAGGGGCCTCCTCCTACGAGCAGTACTTC.